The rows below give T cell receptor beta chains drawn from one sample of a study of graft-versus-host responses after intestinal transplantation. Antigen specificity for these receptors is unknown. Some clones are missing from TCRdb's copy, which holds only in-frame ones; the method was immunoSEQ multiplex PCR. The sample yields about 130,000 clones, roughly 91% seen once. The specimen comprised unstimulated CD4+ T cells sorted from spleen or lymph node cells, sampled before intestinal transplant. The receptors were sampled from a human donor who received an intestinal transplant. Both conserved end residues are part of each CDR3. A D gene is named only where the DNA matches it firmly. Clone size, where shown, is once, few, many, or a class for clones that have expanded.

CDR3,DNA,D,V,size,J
CASSAMALAANTEAFF,TGTGCCAGCAGTGCTATGGCTCTTGCGGCGAACACTGAAGCTTTCTTT,.,TRBV6-1,.,TRBJ1-1
CASSSVAGNLYNEQFF,TGTGCCAGCAGTTCGGTAGCGGGAAATTTGTACAATGAGCAGTTCTTC,TRBD2,TRBV6-6,.,TRBJ2-1
CASSPDPGLPPYEQYF,TGTGCCAGCAGCCCGGACCCGGGACTACCCCCCTACGAGCAGTACTTC,TRBD2,TRBV4-2,.,TRBJ2-7
CASSESIVNYGYTF,TGTGCCAGCAGTGAATCCATAGTGAACTATGGCTACACCTTC,.,TRBV6-1,.,TRBJ1-2
CASSSPGGRTNEKLFF,TGTGCCAGCAGCTCTCCAGGGGGCAGAACTAATGAAAAACTGTTTTTT,TRBD1,TRBV28,.,TRBJ1-4
CASSLVPEGNEQFF,TGTGCCAGCAGCTTAGTTCCAGAAGGCAATGAGCAGTTCTTC,.,TRBV7-9,.,TRBJ2-1
CASSFRRGDEQFF,TGTGCCAGCAGCTTCCGTCGGGGGGATGAGCAGTTCTTC,TRBD2,TRBV5-4,.,TRBJ2-1
CASAVSSGANVLTF,TGTGCCAGCGCGGTAAGCTCTGGGGCCAACGTCCTGACTTTC,.,TRBV28,once,TRBJ2-6
CASSLDIGGPYNEQFF,TGTGCCAGCAGCTTAGATATCGGGGGCCCCTACAATGAGCAGTTCTTC,.,TRBV11-3,.,TRBJ2-1
CASSLAGGPEAFF,TGTGCCAGCAGCTTAGCCGGCGGTCCTGAAGCTTTCTTT,.,TRBV7-8,.,TRBJ1-1
CASSALGAGGPNEQFF,TGTGCCAGCAGCGCCCTTGGTGCGGGAGGGCCCAATGAGCAGTTCTTC,TRBD2,TRBV9,.,TRBJ2-1
CASSTQSGRADEQFF,TGTGCCAGCAGCACCCAGAGTGGGAGGGCAGATGAGCAGTTCTTC,TRBD2,TRBV7-3,.,TRBJ2-1
CAISERTLRGDTQYF,TGTGCCATCAGTGAACGGACCCTCCGGGGAGATACGCAGTATTTT,.,TRBV10-3,.,TRBJ2-3
CASSPLGSRDTQYF,TGCGCCAGCAGCCCCCTGGGTAGCAGAGATACGCAGTATTTT,.,TRBV5-1,.,TRBJ2-3